This T cell receptor beta chain originates from a study of T cell responses to AZD1222 COVID-19 vaccine. Overall study: Second-dose timings of about 4 or about 12 weeks were pooled.

On this clone: Its antigen is unknown.

TCRdb keeps only in-frame clones here, not all; method: immunoSEQ multiplex PCR. The table has approximately 150,000 clones, around nine tenths seen once; the top ten hold 2.5% to 3.5%. The germline gives CDR1 MNHEY, CDR2 SMNVEV (reference sequence). V shed 8 bases and J shed 0 bases, with 14 bases lying between them. The CDR3 has 15 amino acids. Study results and caveats: Variant regions that are unmutated are reportedly the target of nearly half of spike-specific TCRs. Possibly, clonal diversity was underestimated; donors were largely white British and included more females. The repertoires were collected only after the peak T cell response.

The input for sequencing was peripheral blood, taken on day 0 of AZD1222 vaccination. The sequence was collected from an adult in good health. The chain is built from TRBV27 and TRBJ1-3; no reliable D call. CDR3 nucleotides: TGTGCCAGCCCCCCTTCGGTCCCCTCTGGAAACACCATATATTTT. Translated: CASPPSVPSGNTIYF.